The 27 T cell receptor beta chains below all came from one sample that was sequenced in a study of long-term antiretroviral therapy in people with HIV. This was the immunoSEQ v3.0 assay at survey level. Using immunoSEQ multiplex PCR, the repertoire was profiled, and TCRdb retains in-frame clones only, with some absent. The table records roughly 25,000 clones, roughly 80% of them present only once. The sample was unsorted PBMCs, taken 0.7 years before starting antiretroviral therapy. The receptors originated from a young man with HIV.

The chain has TRBV28 and TRBJ1-4; D gene uncertain. The germline gives CDR1 MDHEN, CDR2 SYDVKM. V dropped 5 bases and J dropped 7 bases, with 17 bases sitting between them. This CDR3 region has 15 residues. CDR3 coding DNA: TGTGCCAGCAGTCCTCCGGGTCAGGCCTCTGAAAAACTGTTTTTT. Residues: CASSPPGQASEKLFF.

In its sample, this clone was seen a few times. The rearrangement uses TRBV19 and TRBJ1-1; D gene unclear. Germline-derived CDR1 and CDR2 are LNHDA and SQIVND (reference sequence). The CDR3 is 13 amino acids. V was cut by 3 bases and J by 0 bases, with 5 bases left in between. The CDR3 DNA is TGTGCCAGTAGTATGGAGCTGAACACTGAAGCTTTCTTT. Its translation: CASSMELNTEAFF.

This clone was seen a few times. The rearrangement joins TRBV19 to TRBJ2-7, with D tentatively TRBD2 (6 bases). Germline V gene data show CDR1 as LNHDA and CDR2 as SQIVND (reference sequence). The CDR3 sequence is 13 residues long. V was cut by 6 bases and J by 0 bases, with 9 bases left in between. DNA of the CDR3: TGTGCCAGTAGAGGGACTTCCTCCTACGAGCAGTACTTC. Translated, it gives CASRGTSSYEQYF.

The V call is TRBV20-1, the J call TRBJ1-1; the match to TRBD1 covers 8 bases. This CDR3 spans 11 amino acids. V was clipped by 0 bases and J by 10 bases; unmatched bases: 1. From germline, CDR1 is DFQATT and CDR2 SNEGSKA (reference sequence). The CDR3 DNA sequence: TGCAGTGCTAGAGATACAGGGGGAGCTTTCTTT. It is translated as CSARDTGGAFF.

The V gene is TRBV10-3, the J gene TRBJ1-2; no firm D call. CDR1 ENHRY and CDR2 SYGVKD come from the germline V gene. The CDR3 spans 12 residues. Between the trimmed V and J ends, which lost 5 bases and 4 bases, there was a span of 8 bases. Here the CDR3 reads CAISPGIYGYTF. Written as DNA, the CDR3 is TGTGCCATCAGTCCCGGGATCTATGGCTACACCTTC.

The chain employs TRBV9 and TRBJ1-1; 10 bases match TRBD1. CDR1 SGDLS and CDR2 YYNGEE come from the germline V gene. The CDR3 is 15 residues long. V shed 4 bases and J 3 bases; nucleotides not matched to a gene: 6. The CDR3, as DNA: TGTGCCAGCAGCCGAGGACAGGGGGGTGACACTGAAGCTTTCTTT. This gives the protein CASSRGQGGDTEAFF.

The chain joins TRBV27 to TRBJ2-1, with D possibly TRBD1 on 5 matching bases. The CDR3 is made up of 13 amino acids. Trimming pared 4 bases from V and 9 bases from J, leaving 13 bases between. The germline CDR1 and CDR2 sequences are MNHEY and SMNVEV (reference sequence). The DNA of the CDR3 is TGTGCCAGCAGTTCTCAGGGTAGCCTTGAGCAGTTCTTC. Its protein product is CASSSQGSLEQFF.

There are a few counts of this clone. The chain couples TRBV7-9 to TRBJ1-5; 10 bases fit TRBD1. The CDR3 is made up of 16 amino acids. Per germline, CDR1 SEHNR and CDR2 FQNEAQ (reference sequence). J gave up 4 bases and V 5 bases, and 8 bases lay outside the gene matches. The CDR3 coding sequence is TGTGCCAGCAGCCCAGGGACAGGGGCCTTGAATCAGCCCCAGCATTTT. Encoded protein: CASSPGTGALNQPQHF.

The chain has TRBV29-1 and TRBJ2-7; 11 nucleotides match TRBD1. The CDR3 is 13 amino acids. Germline CDR1 reads SQVTM; CDR2 reads ANQGSEA. The trim removed 7 bases at V and 5 bases at J, leaving 7 bases unmatched. The CDR3 DNA sequence: TGCAGCGCCCGGGACAGGGGGTTCCACGAGCAGTACTTC. Its protein product is CSARDRGFHEQYF.

This clone qualifies as medium-sized. V gene TRBV5-5 combines with J gene TRBJ1-5; 9 bases agree with TRBD1. CDR3 size: 15 residues. The germline CDR1 and CDR2 sequences are SGHKS and YYEKEE (reference sequence). The V and J ends lost 0 bases and 7 bases, in that order; junction bases with no gene match: 5. The CDR3 sequence is CASSLGTGDGQPQHF. CDR3 sequence (DNA): TGTGCCAGCAGCTTGGGGACAGGGGATGGGCAGCCCCAGCATTTT.

This chain connects TRBV4-3 to TRBJ1-4; the D gene is possibly TRBD1 (5 bases). The CDR3 is 18 residues long. Germline V CDR1 and CDR2: LGHNA, YSLEER. Deletions cut 0 bases from V and 8 bases from J, with 22 bases between. The CDR3 DNA sequence: TGCGCCAGCAGCCAAGAGGGGTTGGGAGGCACAGGATACGAAAAACTGTTTTTT. Its protein is CASSQEGLGGTGYEKLFF.

V is TRBV2 and J is TRBJ2-3; D gene ambiguous. Trimming cost V 5 bases and J 3 bases, with 15 bases left between them. This CDR3 spans 15 amino acids. CDR1 and CDR2 from the germline V gene are SNHLY and FYNNEI. The CDR3 loop is CASSFGPTRTDTQYF. The DNA for the CDR3 is TGTGCCAGCAGTTTCGGCCCCACGAGGACAGATACGCAGTATTTT.

This rearrangement joins TRBV7-8 to TRBJ2-5; TRBD2 matches 7 bases. Germline V gene sequence: CDR1 SGHVS, CDR2 FQNEAQ. The CDR3 consists of 14 residues. V was clipped by 11 bases and J by 1 base; unmatched bases: 10. The CDR3 bases are TGTGCCGGATTTAGGCTAGCGGTCCAAGAGACCCAGTACTTC. This translates into CAGFRLAVQETQYF.

This chain joins TRBV10-3 and TRBJ2-1; TRBD1 matches at 7 bases. The CDR3 contains 14 residues. In germline, CDR1 is ENHRY, CDR2 SYGVKD. Trimming removed 0 bases from V and 7 bases from J; junction bases left unmatched: 3. The DNA of the CDR3 is TGTGCCATCAGTGAGTCGATGACAGGGAATGAGCAGTTCTTC. Protein sequence: CAISESMTGNEQFF.

The J gene is TRBJ2-6, the V gene TRBV7-9; D is undetermined. Germline V gives CDR1 SEHNR, CDR2 FQNEAQ (reference sequence). This CDR3 has 15 amino acids. Trimming removed 5 bases from V and 0 bases from J, with 8 bases in between. The CDR3 coding sequence is TGTGCCAGCAGCCCCCCCAGCTCTGGGGCCAACGTCCTGACTTTC. Residues: CASSPPSSGANVLTF.

The chain employs TRBV5-1 and TRBJ2-5; D uncertain. Trimming left V 5 bases short and J 3 bases short, with 11 bases between. The length of the CDR3 is 13 residues. Germline V gives CDR1 SGHRS, CDR2 YFSETQ. The DNA of the CDR3 is TGCGCCAGCAGTGAGACGCAGAAAGAGACCCAGTACTTC. This sequence encodes CASSETQKETQYF.

This clone occurred a few times. The gene calls are TRBV19 and TRBJ1-5; tentatively, D is TRBD1 (5 bases). This CDR3 is built from 12 residues. The V and J ends lost 11 bases and 11 bases respectively, with 19 bases between them. Per the germline V gene, CDR1 is LNHDA and CDR2 is SQIVND (reference sequence). The CDR3 region is CAGGPSVGAQHF. CDR3 nucleotide sequence: TGTGCCGGAGGACCCTCCGTGGGGGCCCAGCATTTT.

The chain couples TRBV29-1 to TRBJ1-2, with 8 bases fitting TRBD1. Per the germline V gene, CDR1 is SQVTM and CDR2 is ANQGSEA. V lost 5 bases and J lost 2; bases outside the gene matches: 10. This CDR3 comprises 15 residues. CDR3 sequence: CSVSGTGATNYGYTF. As DNA, the CDR3 is TGCAGCGTTTCCGGGACAGGAGCTACGAACTATGGCTACACCTTC.

The rearrangement joins TRBV9 to TRBJ2-1; 9 nucleotides match TRBD2. Per germline, CDR1 SGDLS and CDR2 YYNGEE. The ends lost 3 bases at V and 7 bases at J; junction bases unmatched: 11. The CDR3 loop spans 16 amino acids. CDR3 loop: CASSEAPSGMRNEQFF. DNA of the CDR3: TGTGCCAGCAGCGAAGCTCCTAGCGGGATGAGGAATGAGCAGTTCTTC.

The CDR3, as DNA: TGTGCCAGCAGTGTCCAGCGGGCAAGCTCCTACAATGAGCAGTTCTTC. Its protein is CASSVQRASSYNEQFF. This chain links TRBV6-1 with TRBJ2-1, with D tentatively TRBD2 (6 bases). The CDR3 covers 16 residues. V lost 4 bases and J 0 bases, leaving 13 bases between the germline ends. Per the germline V gene, CDR1 is MNHNS and CDR2 is SASEGT.

The rearrangement links TRBV6-1 to TRBJ1-2; TRBD1 agrees at 8 bases. The J segment lost 3 bases and the V segment lost 6 bases, leaving 9 bases of the junction unmatched. Germline CDR1 reads MNHNS; CDR2 reads SASEGT. The CDR3 extends over 15 amino acids. The CDR3 loop is CASSDGQGRDYGYTF. Here the CDR3 DNA reads TGTGCCAGCAGCGACGGACAGGGAAGGGACTATGGCTACACCTTC.

V is TRBV11-2 and J is TRBJ1-1, with 9 bases aligning to TRBD1. V lost 2 bases, J lost 1 base, and 5 bases stayed unmatched. The CDR3 is 16 amino acids. Germline V CDR1 and CDR2: SGHAT, FQNNGV. The CDR3 here is CASSLPTGGGNTEAFF. CDR3 coding DNA: TGTGCCAGCAGCTTACCGACAGGGGGAGGGAACACTGAAGCTTTCTTT.

The rearrangement joins TRBV10-3 to TRBJ2-7; possible D gene TRBD2, 5 bases. With 1 base removed from V and 3 bases from J, the gap between germline ends came to 16 bases. The CDR3 is 16 amino acids. In germline, CDR1 is ENHRY, CDR2 SYGVKD. Here the CDR3 reads CAISELGWEKDYEQYF. CDR3 coding DNA: TGTGCCATCAGTGAGTTAGGGTGGGAGAAAGACTACGAGCAGTACTTC.

CDR3 loop: CASSPTPGTGLGQYF. Here the CDR3 DNA reads TGTGCCAGCAGTCCTACCCCGGGGACAGGGTTGGGGCAGTACTTC. The J gene is TRBJ2-5, the V gene TRBV28; 9 bases map to TRBD1. Germline V CDR1 and CDR2: MDHEN, SYDVKM. The CDR3 totals 15 residues. The trim removed 5 bases at V and 11 bases at J, leaving 15 bases unmatched. Combining the CDR3 with reference TRBV28 and TRBJ2-5 gives the whole variable domain DVKVTQSSRYLVKRTGEKVFLECVQDMDHENMFWYRQDPGLGLRLIYFSYDVKMKEKGDIPEGYSVSREKKERFSLILESASTNQTSMYLCASSPTPGTGLGQYFGPGTRLLVL.

This clone was picked up one time. The chain is built from TRBV2 and TRBJ2-7; 7 nucleotides agree with TRBD1. After removal of 1 base from V and 3 bases from J, the junction contained 6 bases not matched to a gene. Germline CDR1 is SNHLY and CDR2 is FYNNEI. The CDR3 totals 15 residues. As DNA, the CDR3 is TGTGCCAGCAGTGAAGGGTTGGGACAGAACTACGAGCAGTACTTC. Its protein product is CASSEGLGQNYEQYF.

The chain is built from TRBV7-6 and TRBJ2-1, with 11 bases fitting TRBD2. J gave up 9 bases and V 5 bases, and 9 bases lay outside the gene matches. Germline loops: CDR1 SGHVS, CDR2 FNYEAQ. CDR3 size: 15 residues. In nucleotides, the CDR3 is TGTGCCAGCAGCGGATTAGCGGGAGGGCCAGGTGAGCAGTTCTTC. It yields the protein CASSGLAGGPGEQFF.

The rearrangement links TRBV27 to TRBJ2-7; TRBD1 matches at 8 bases. CDR1 MNHEY and CDR2 SMNVEV come from the germline V gene (reference sequence). With 3 bases clipped from V and 6 bases from J, the junction kept 7 bases outside the gene matches. The CDR3 totals 14 residues. The CDR3 is CASSFGTGSREQYF. As DNA, the CDR3 is TGTGCCAGCAGTTTTGGGACAGGTAGTCGCGAGCAGTACTTC.